One sample yielded the 15 T cell receptor beta chains listed below, sequenced in a study of long-term antiretroviral therapy in people with HIV (dated by TCRdb to the early 2020s). Sequencing of the TRB variable region was done with the immunoSEQ hsTCRB v3.0 assay at survey level resolution. The table was pulled from immuneACCESS by TCRdb, which kept in-frame rearrangements only. Such tables lose some clones; where checked, under half of the loss comes from unresolved V genes, and the rest has no known cause. The sample table shows roughly 5,000 clones, and around four fifths are seen once. The biggest ten clones account for roughly 10% of the sample. The source was unsorted PBMCs, collected 1.8 years before starting antiretroviral therapy. The receptors here all came from a man between 35 and 55 years old with HIV.

The genes are TRBV28 and TRBJ2-1; 8 bases agree with TRBD2. The CDR3 is 16 residues long. The ends lost 4 bases at V and 1 base at J; junction bases unmatched: 6. Germline values: CDR1 MDHEN, CDR2 SYDVKM. The CDR3: CASSSLLAESYNEQFF. CDR3 coding DNA: TGTGCCAGCAGTTCCCTACTAGCGGAGTCCTACAATGAGCAGTTCTTC.

This clone was seen only once. This chain joins TRBV4-2 and TRBJ2-1; 13 bases agree with TRBD2. The CDR3 extends over 18 amino acids. Germline lookup yields CDR1 LGHNA and CDR2 YNFKEQ. The junction had 11 bases not matched to a gene; V was cut back by 4 bases and J by 5 bases. The CDR3 protein is CASSPEGLAGALDNEQFF. In DNA, the CDR3 is TGTGCCAGCAGCCCAGAAGGACTAGCGGGAGCTTTGGACAATGAGCAGTTCTTC.

The chain combines TRBV5-1 with TRBJ1-1; no definite D call. CDR3 length: 16 residues. CDR1 is SGHRS and CDR2 is YFSETQ in the germline V gene. V was shortened by 3 bases and J by 5 bases, with 20 bases between the two germline ends. The CDR3 region is CASSWGGEADGTEAFF. For the CDR3, the DNA is TGCGCCAGCAGCTGGGGTGGTGAGGCTGATGGGACTGAAGCTTTCTTT.

This clone was counted once. V and J are TRBV18 and TRBJ2-5; 8 bases map to TRBD2. The CDR3 consists of 13 residues. Per germline, CDR1 KGHSH and CDR2 LQKENI. With 4 bases clipped from V and 4 bases from J, the junction kept 2 bases outside the gene matches. The CDR3, as DNA: TGTGCCAGCTCACAAGGACTAGCAGAGACCCAGTACTTC. Translated, it gives CASSQGLAETQYF.

In its sample, this clone was seen once. This chain links TRBV6-1 with TRBJ1-2; TRBD1 agrees at 9 bases. V lost 6 bases to trimming and J lost 4 bases; unmatched junction nucleotides: 6. There are 14 residues in the CDR3. CDR1 is MNHNS and CDR2 is SASEGT in the germline V gene. CDR3: CASRETGGPYGYTF. The CDR3 region has the DNA TGTGCCAGCAGGGAAACAGGGGGCCCCTATGGCTACACCTTC.

This clone was picked up a small number of times. The chain carries TRBV4-3 and TRBJ2-7; D uncertain. There are 13 residues in the CDR3. Germline lookup yields CDR1 LGHNA and CDR2 YSLEER. V shed 4 bases and J shed 2 bases, with 9 bases lying between them. The CDR3 DNA reads TGCGCCAGCAGCCTACACAGAGCCTACGAGCAGTACTTC. Protein product: CASSLHRAYEQYF.

This clone was seen once. In nucleotides, the CDR3 is TGCAGCGGTGGACAGGGGCTAAACACTGAAGCTTTCTTT. It translates to CSGGQGLNTEAFF. The V call is TRBV29-1, the J call TRBJ1-1; 9 positions match TRBD1. Germline V gene lookup returns CDR1 SQVTM and CDR2 ANQGSEA. This CDR3 has 13 amino acids. With 7 bases clipped from V and 2 bases from J, the junction kept 5 bases outside the gene matches.

The V and J genes are TRBV6-5 and TRBJ1-5; a weak D match, TRBD1 (5 bases). The CDR3 length is 15 residues. The V gene's germline CDR1 is MNHEY and CDR2 SVGAGI. V was trimmed by 5 bases and J by 2 bases, leaving 13 bases between them. The CDR3 nucleotides read TGTGCCAGCAGTCCCTCGTGGGGCGGCAATCAGCCCCAGCATTTT. Encoded protein: CASSPSWGGNQPQHF.

As for this clone: One end of the junction fails to match germline, which may point to a read error. The V call is TRBV27, the J call TRBJ2-1, with D perhaps given as TRBD1 or TRBD2 (6 bases each). The CDR3 covers 15 residues. CDR1 MNHEY and CDR2 SMNVEV come from the germline V gene (reference sequence). The CDR3 coding sequence is TGTGCTAGCACCGCGCGGGGACAAGAGGGGAATGAGCAGTTCTTC. Residues: CASTARGQEGNEQFF.

The J gene is TRBJ2-7, the V gene TRBV5-1, with no clear D. CDR1 SGHRS and CDR2 YFSETQ come from the germline V gene. V lost 1 base and J 2 bases, leaving 13 bases between the germline ends. This CDR3 has 15 residues. CDR3 in DNA: TGCGCCAGCAGCTTGAGGCAGGAATCAACCTACGAGCAGTACTTC. It is translated as CASSLRQESTYEQYF.

In its sample, this clone was seen a few times. The V and J genes are TRBV6-5 and TRBJ2-7; 7 bases line up with TRBD2. The CDR3 runs 12 residues. CDR1 MNHEY and CDR2 SVGAGI come from the germline V gene. V lost 0 bases, J lost 7 bases, and 0 bases stayed unmatched. DNA for the CDR3: TGTGCCAGCAGTTACTCGGGAGGGGAGCAGTACTTC. This encodes CASSYSGGEQYF.

The chain carries TRBV4-3 and TRBJ2-5, with D maybe TRBD1 (6 bases). The last part of the DNA fits TRBJ2-7 better; the J call may be wrong. Germline V gene lookup returns CDR1 LGHNA and CDR2 YSLEER. This CDR3 has 13 residues. The CDR3 loop reads CASSQETGYEQYF. CDR3 bases: TGCGCCAGCAGCCAGGAGACAGGTTACGAGCAGTACTTC.

This clone has just one count. The V gene is TRBV11-2, the J gene TRBJ1-4; 7 bases are a match to TRBD1. The germline gives CDR1 SGHAT, CDR2 FQNNGV. The CDR3 loop spans 15 amino acids. The junction had 2 bases not matched to a gene; V was cut back by 0 bases and J by 4 bases. This chain's CDR3 is CASSLDRDSNEKLFF. The CDR3 DNA is TGTGCCAGCAGCTTAGATAGGGACAGTAATGAAAAACTGTTTTTT.

The CDR3 region has the DNA TGCAGCGTTGTAACTAGCGGGTTCTACGAGCAGTACTTC. Its protein is CSVVTSGFYEQYF. V gene TRBV29-1 combines with J gene TRBJ2-7, with 9 positions matching TRBD2. The CDR3 runs 13 residues. After removal of 4 bases from V and 3 bases from J, the junction contained 4 bases not matched to a gene. CDR1 SQVTM and CDR2 ANQGSEA come from the germline V gene.

The chain combines TRBV18 with TRBJ2-7; TRBD2 aligns across 10 bases. The CDR3 runs 14 residues. J gave up 0 bases and V 5 bases, and 1 base lay outside the gene matches. Germline V gives CDR1 KGHSH, CDR2 LQKENI. CDR3: CASSRTSGSYEQYF. The CDR3 DNA is TGTGCCAGCTCAAGGACTAGCGGCTCCTACGAGCAGTACTTC.